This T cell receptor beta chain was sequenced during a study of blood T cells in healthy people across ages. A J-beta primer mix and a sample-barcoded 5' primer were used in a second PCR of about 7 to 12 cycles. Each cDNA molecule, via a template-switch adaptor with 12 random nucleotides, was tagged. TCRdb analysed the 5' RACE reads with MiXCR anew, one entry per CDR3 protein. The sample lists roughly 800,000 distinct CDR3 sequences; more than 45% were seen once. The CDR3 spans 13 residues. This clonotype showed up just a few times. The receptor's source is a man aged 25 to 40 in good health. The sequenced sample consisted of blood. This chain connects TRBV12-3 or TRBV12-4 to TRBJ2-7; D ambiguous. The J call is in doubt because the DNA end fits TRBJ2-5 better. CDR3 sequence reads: CASSNQISGTQYF. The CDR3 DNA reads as TGTGCCAGCAGCAACCAGATCTCAGGGACCCAGTACTTC.